The present entry profiles one T cell receptor beta chain with its context. Its antigen is undetermined. Use of 60 Vbeta and 13 Jbeta primers characterized the PCR. Measured with immunoSEQ multiplex PCR; TCRdb has only the in-frame clones, and not every one. The data contain roughly 150,000 clones, 80% of them singletons. This record belongs to a study of cytomegalovirus exposure and HLA in healthy donors. Study-level findings and limits: It emerged from a later analysis that several of the most significant clusters appeared to be linked to common viral pathogens. By a later analysis, the bulk of CMV-associated TCR beta chains appeared HLA-restricted. The classifier reportedly diagnosed cytomegalovirus status with high specificity and sensitivity. Prior analysis indicated that the majority of TCR beta V segments exhibited productivity approximately 90% or approximately 30% of the time.

Trimming took 0 bases from V and 3 from J, leaving 7 bases between them. The length of the CDR3 is 13 residues. Germline values: CDR1 SGHRS, CDR2 YFSETQ. The chain recombines TRBV5-1 with TRBJ2-7; no firm D call. Specimen: PBMCs. This sequence originates from a man younger than 35 in good health and CMV-seropositive. The CDR3 DNA reads as TGCGCCAGCAGCTTGGACAAGAACTACGAGCAGTACTTC. Protein: CASSLDKNYEQYF.